The rows below give T cell receptor beta chains drawn from one sample of a study of shared clonotypes between healthy human individuals. This table comes from immunoSEQ multiplex PCR, and its TCRdb copy is limited to in-frame clones, with some not included. The sample carries approximately 740,000 clones, about 74% recorded once. Sample: memory CD4+ T cells sorted from blood. These receptors all come from a woman aged 25 to 39 in good health. The CDR3 runs from the conserved cysteine through the conserved F or W. The order of the fields is V gene, J gene, clone size, D gene, CDR3 protein, CDR3 DNA. A D gene is named only where the DNA matches it firmly. Clone size is stated in some rows and not others, as once, few, many or a class when expanded.

v_gene: TRBV28; j_gene: TRBJ2-6; abundance: NA; d_gene: NA; CDR3aa: CASKDQGGGANVLTF; CDR3nt: TGTGCCAGCAAAGACCAAGGAGGTGGGGCCAACGTCCTGACTTTC
v_gene: TRBV6-6; j_gene: TRBJ2-7; abundance: NA; d_gene: NA; CDR3aa: CASSYSTVGEQYF; CDR3nt: TGTGCCAGCAGTTACTCGACAGTAGGCGAGCAGTACTTC
v_gene: TRBV5-6; j_gene: TRBJ2-7; abundance: NA; d_gene: NA; CDR3aa: CASSLAGGRGPYEQYF; CDR3nt: TGTGCCAGCAGCTTGGCCGGGGGTAGGGGACCATACGAGCAGTACTTC
v_gene: TRBV9; j_gene: TRBJ1-1; abundance: NA; d_gene: TRBD1; CDR3aa: CASSQITGATEAFF; CDR3nt: TGTGCCAGCAGCCAGATAACAGGGGCCACTGAAGCTTTCTTT
v_gene: TRBV6-1; j_gene: TRBJ2-1; abundance: NA; d_gene: TRBD2; CDR3aa: CASRRLAGGDEQFF; CDR3nt: TGTGCCAGCAGAAGACTAGCGGGAGGCGATGAGCAGTTCTTC
v_gene: TRBV28; j_gene: TRBJ2-7; abundance: NA; d_gene: NA; CDR3aa: CASSLLGLLASRRDEQYF; CDR3nt: TGTGCCAGCAGTTTATTAGGGCTTCTAGCGTCCCGTCGGGACGAGCAGTACTTC
v_gene: TRBV4-1; j_gene: TRBJ1-6; abundance: NA; d_gene: NA; CDR3aa: CASSQDPNSPLHF; CDR3nt: TGCGCCAGCAGCCAAGACCCTAATTCACCCCTCCACTTT
v_gene: TRBV19; j_gene: TRBJ2-3; abundance: NA; d_gene: NA; CDR3aa: CATAQPAATDTQYF; CDR3nt: TGTGCCACCGCCCAGCCAGCGGCCACAGATACGCAGTATTTT
v_gene: TRBV15; j_gene: TRBJ1-5; abundance: NA; d_gene: NA; CDR3aa: CATSRDALVRPQHF; CDR3nt: TGTGCCACCAGCAGAGATGCGCTGGTCAGGCCCCAGCATTTT
v_gene: TRBV5-1; j_gene: TRBJ1-2; abundance: once; d_gene: TRBD1; CDR3aa: CASSPVGTGGLGAF; CDR3nt: TGCGCCAGCAGCCCCGTAGGGACAGGAGGACTCGGGGCCTTC
v_gene: TRBV28; j_gene: TRBJ2-7; abundance: NA; d_gene: NA; CDR3aa: CASRTPGSWRSYEQYF; CDR3nt: TGTGCCAGCAGAACCCCCGGGAGCTGGAGGTCTTACGAGCAGTACTTC
v_gene: TRBV9; j_gene: TRBJ1-2; abundance: few; d_gene: NA; CDR3aa: CASSASGSRYGYTF; CDR3nt: TGTGCCAGCAGCGCGTCAGGTAGTCGCTATGGCTACACCTTC
v_gene: TRBV30; j_gene: TRBJ2-7; abundance: NA; d_gene: NA; CDR3aa: CAWSVKGSSYEQYF; CDR3nt: TGTGCCTGGAGTGTAAAGGGTTCGTCCTACGAGCAGTACTTC
v_gene: TRBV10-3; j_gene: TRBJ2-7; abundance: few; d_gene: TRBD1; CDR3aa: CAISADRTYEQYF; CDR3nt: TGTGCCATCAGTGCGGACAGGACCTACGAGCAGTACTTC
v_gene: TRBV7-9; j_gene: TRBJ1-1; abundance: NA; d_gene: TRBD1; CDR3aa: CASSLQGARTEAFF; CDR3nt: TGTGCCAGCAGCTTACAGGGGGCGAGGACTGAAGCTTTCTTT
v_gene: TRBV7-2; j_gene: TRBJ2-7; abundance: NA; d_gene: NA; CDR3aa: CASSLALQSSYEQYF; CDR3nt: TGTGCCAGCAGCTTAGCGCTCCAGAGCTCCTACGAGCAGTACTTC
v_gene: TRBV28; j_gene: TRBJ1-2; abundance: many; d_gene: TRBD1; CDR3aa: CASTVGQSNYGYTF; CDR3nt: TGTGCCAGCACTGTGGGACAGTCTAACTATGGCTACACCTTC
v_gene: TRBV7-9; j_gene: TRBJ2-7; abundance: NA; d_gene: TRBD2; CDR3aa: CASSQTPGTSGYSYEQYF; CDR3nt: TGTGCCAGCAGCCAGACCCCCGGGACTAGCGGGTACTCCTACGAGCAGTACTTC
v_gene: TRBV19; j_gene: TRBJ2-7; abundance: few; d_gene: NA; CDR3aa: CASSPPGSYEQYF; CDR3nt: TGTGCCAGTAGTCCCCCCGGGTCCTACGAGCAGTACTTC
v_gene: TRBV27; j_gene: TRBJ2-5; abundance: NA; d_gene: NA; CDR3aa: CASSPTQGLRAVGSQYF; CDR3nt: TGTGCCAGCAGTCCGACACAGGGCCTGAGGGCTGTCGGGTCCCAGTACTTC
v_gene: TRBV19; j_gene: TRBJ1-1; abundance: once; d_gene: NA; CDR3aa: CATSGGRRGGKAFF; CDR3nt: TGTGCCACCAGTGGGGGCCGTCGTGGTGGGAAAGCTTTCTTT
v_gene: TRBV19; j_gene: TRBJ2-5; abundance: few; d_gene: NA; CDR3aa: CASSQGREETQYF; CDR3nt: TGTGCCAGCAGTCAGGGGCGCGAGGAGACCCAGTACTTC